Detailed here is one T cell receptor (beta chain). It lacks a known antigen. Base-call qualities are not available, and no considerably larger clone is one nucleotide away. From a lookup of the germline V gene, CDR1 and CDR2 are SNHLY and FYNNEI. V is reduced by 3 bases and J by 5 bases, leaving a spacing of 10 bases between them. From cysteine to phenylalanine, the CDR3 is 13 amino acids long. The read is trimmed to its CDR3 DNA, 39 bases read in frame from base 1. The method was the immunoSEQ multiplex PCR assay. This immuneACCESS table, as held by TCRdb, lists in-frame sequences with V and J called but not all clones. Of the missing ones, under half trace to an unresolved V gene in checked studies; the others have no known cause. The sample table lists 200,000 or so clones, over 90% of them with a count of one. Approximately 1.4% of the sample rests with the top ten. The entry originates in a study of control samples from healthy donors and cancer patients (dated by TCRdb to 2018 to 2021).

The sequenced material came from blood. The TCR comes from a man aged 45-60 years in good health. Recombination connected TRBV2 to TRBJ2-5; a weak D assignment points to TRBD2 (6 bases agree). CDR3 protein: CASSERERETQYF. In nucleotide form, the sequence is TGTGCCAGCAGTGAGCGGGAACGGGAGACCCAGTACTTC.